The following is a T cell receptor beta chain sequence with its context. The antigen is unknown. These data are taken from a study of T-cell memory formation after mild COVID-19. Study information: Largely donor-specific TCR clusters were found. Study outcomes and limitations: The pre-infection memory compartment contained some responding clones, suggesting cross-reactive memory joined. Mainly CM and EM harbored the contracting CD4+ clones; mainly EMRA harbored the CD8+ ones. There was a balanced CD4/CD8 profile in clones contracting day 15 to 85, and later expanders leaned CD4+.

The CDR3 contains 15 residues. V lost 3 bases and J 5 bases, leaving 18 bases between the germline ends. Germline CDR1 reads SGHRS; CDR2 reads YFSETQ. Using its own MiXCR run on the 5' RACE reads, TCRdb lists one record per CDR3 protein. The sample includes more than 80,000 distinct CDR3 sequences, approximately 15% of them seen just once. This sequence originates from an adult woman who had mild COVID-19 (a few samples of this study predate the infection). Cell type and time point are not known. This chain uses TRBV5-1 with TRBJ2-7, with D possibly TRBD2 on 6 matching bases. Specimen: PBMCs or a T cell subset sorted from them (not recorded which). As DNA, the CDR3 is TGCGCCAGCAGCTATGGGCGGGGCCCGGGAAACGAGCAGTACTTC. Amino acids: CASSYGRGPGNEQYF.